A selection of T cell receptor beta chains follows, all from one sample in a study of radiation and T cells in renal cell carcinoma. The method was immunoSEQ multiplex PCR; TCRdb's version includes in-frame clones alone and lacks a portion of them. The table includes about 150,000 clones, around 89% detected once. The sequencing used blood, collected from a patient whose treatment included radiotherapy and nephrectomy. The source is a woman between 65 and 79 years old with renal cell carcinoma. The CDR3 runs from the conserved cysteine through the conserved F or W. Each record gives: CDR3 length, J gene, D gene, V gene, clone size, CDR3 protein, CDR3 DNA. D genes are given only for firm matches. Rows may omit the clone size; those that give it use once, few, many or a size class.

CDR3 length: 13
J gene: TRBJ1-1
D gene: NA
V gene: TRBV14
clone size: NA
CDR3 protein: CASSQKLNTEAFF
CDR3 DNA: TGTGCCAGCAGCCAAAAGTTGAACACTGAAGCTTTCTTT

CDR3 length: 11
J gene: TRBJ2-1
D gene: NA
V gene: TRBV14
clone size: NA
CDR3 protein: CASSPGDEQFF
CDR3 DNA: TGTGCCAGCAGCCCCGGGGATGAGCAGTTCTTC

CDR3 length: 12
J gene: TRBJ2-7
D gene: NA
V gene: TRBV6-5
clone size: NA
CDR3 protein: CATQKTGYEQYF
CDR3 DNA: TGTGCTACTCAGAAGACGGGCTACGAGCAGTACTTC

CDR3 length: 14
J gene: TRBJ2-7
D gene: NA
V gene: TRBV6-5
clone size: NA
CDR3 protein: CASSYSDGSYEQYF
CDR3 DNA: TGTGCCAGCAGTTACTCGGACGGTTCCTACGAGCAGTACTTC

CDR3 length: 15
J gene: TRBJ1-1
D gene: TRBD1
V gene: TRBV11-3
clone size: NA
CDR3 protein: CASSWGTGMNTEAFF
CDR3 DNA: TGTGCCAGCAGCTGGGGGACAGGTATGAACACTGAAGCTTTCTTT

CDR3 length: 16
J gene: TRBJ2-1
D gene: TRBD2
V gene: TRBV7-9
clone size: NA
CDR3 protein: CASSLGLAGPYNEQFF
CDR3 DNA: TGTGCCAGCAGCTTAGGCCTAGCGGGCCCCTACAATGAGCAGTTCTTC

CDR3 length: 15
J gene: TRBJ1-6
D gene: TRBD1
V gene: TRBV5-6
clone size: NA
CDR3 protein: CASSIPGQGNSPLHF
CDR3 DNA: TGTGCCAGCAGCATCCCGGGACAGGGAAATTCACCCCTCCACTTT

CDR3 length: 15
J gene: TRBJ1-6
D gene: TRBD1
V gene: TRBV6-5
clone size: NA
CDR3 protein: CASSQDRGYNSPLHF
CDR3 DNA: TGTGCCAGCTCCCAGGACAGGGGGTATAATTCACCCCTCCACTTT

CDR3 length: 15
J gene: TRBJ2-7
D gene: TRBD1
V gene: TRBV4-1
clone size: NA
CDR3 protein: CASSQVIGGLSEQYF
CDR3 DNA: TGCGCCAGCAGCCAAGTTATAGGGGGCCTGTCCGAGCAGTACTTC

CDR3 length: 15
J gene: TRBJ1-1
D gene: NA
V gene: TRBV9
clone size: NA
CDR3 protein: CASSPKVRLNTEAFF
CDR3 DNA: TGTGCCAGCAGCCCTAAGGTCAGATTGAACACTGAAGCTTTCTTT

CDR3 length: 15
J gene: TRBJ2-5
D gene: TRBD1
V gene: TRBV28
clone size: NA
CDR3 protein: CASSLGQGILVTQYF
CDR3 DNA: TGTGCCAGCAGCCTGGGACAGGGCATTCTTGTGACCCAGTACTTC

CDR3 length: 14
J gene: TRBJ1-5
D gene: TRBD1
V gene: TRBV9
clone size: NA
CDR3 protein: CASSVAGGDQPQHF
CDR3 DNA: TGTGCCAGCAGCGTAGCAGGGGGGGATCAGCCCCAGCATTTT

CDR3 length: 13
J gene: TRBJ1-3
D gene: NA
V gene: TRBV30
clone size: few
CDR3 protein: CAWSVGRENTIYF
CDR3 DNA: TGTGCCTGGAGTGTGGGGAGAGAAAACACCATATATTTT

CDR3 length: 15
J gene: TRBJ1-5
D gene: NA
V gene: TRBV5-3
clone size: NA
CDR3 protein: CARSAGRASNQPQHF
CDR3 DNA: TGTGCCAGAAGCGCGGGACGGGCTAGCAATCAGCCCCAGCATTTT

CDR3 length: 14
J gene: TRBJ1-1
D gene: NA
V gene: TRBV5-4
clone size: NA
CDR3 protein: CASSSRPRNTEAFF
CDR3 DNA: TGTGCCAGCAGCTCCAGACCAAGGAACACTGAAGCTTTCTTT

CDR3 length: 15
J gene: TRBJ1-5
D gene: TRBD1
V gene: TRBV5-1
clone size: once
CDR3 protein: CASSLTGQGAQPQHF
CDR3 DNA: TGCGCCAGCAGCTTGACTGGACAGGGGGCACAGCCCCAGCATTTT

CDR3 length: 13
J gene: TRBJ1-1
D gene: NA
V gene: TRBV27
clone size: NA
CDR3 protein: CASNPGLNTEAFF
CDR3 DNA: TGTGCCAGCAACCCGGGCTTGAACACTGAAGCTTTCTTT

CDR3 length: 11
J gene: TRBJ1-1
D gene: NA
V gene: TRBV2
clone size: NA
CDR3 protein: CASSERTEAFF
CDR3 DNA: TGTGCCAGCAGTGAGCGGACTGAAGCTTTCTTT

CDR3 length: 14
J gene: TRBJ1-1
D gene: NA
V gene: TRBV28
clone size: NA
CDR3 protein: CASSPRLGNTEAFF
CDR3 DNA: TGTGCCAGCAGCCCTCGGCTGGGGAACACTGAAGCTTTCTTT

CDR3 length: 13
J gene: TRBJ1-3
D gene: TRBD1
V gene: TRBV6-1
clone size: NA
CDR3 protein: CASSAGGGNTIYF
CDR3 DNA: TGTGCCAGCAGTGCAGGGGGTGGAAACACCATATATTTT

CDR3 length: 15
J gene: TRBJ2-7
D gene: TRBD1
V gene: TRBV11-1
clone size: NA
CDR3 protein: CASSWGQGTFYEQYF
CDR3 DNA: TGTGCCAGCAGCTGGGGACAGGGGACATTCTACGAGCAGTACTTC

CDR3 length: 18
J gene: TRBJ2-2
D gene: TRBD2
V gene: TRBV7-2
clone size: few
CDR3 protein: CASSLRLAWSANTGELFF
CDR3 DNA: TGTGCCAGCAGCCTCAGACTAGCTTGGTCGGCGAACACCGGGGAGCTGTTTTTT

CDR3 length: 13
J gene: TRBJ1-4
D gene: NA
V gene: TRBV9
clone size: NA
CDR3 protein: CASSGFRGEKLFF
CDR3 DNA: TGTGCCAGCAGCGGCTTCCGGGGAGAAAAACTGTTTTTT

CDR3 length: 15
J gene: TRBJ1-3
D gene: NA
V gene: TRBV5-5
clone size: NA
CDR3 protein: CASSPDSNSGNTIYF
CDR3 DNA: TGTGCCAGCAGCCCCGACTCCAACTCTGGAAACACCATATATTTT

CDR3 length: 16
J gene: TRBJ2-5
D gene: TRBD2
V gene: TRBV5-4
clone size: NA
CDR3 protein: CASSGLAGGRKETQYF
CDR3 DNA: TGTGCCAGCAGCGGACTAGCGGGGGGGCGGAAAGAGACCCAGTACTTC